The 31 T cell receptor beta chains given below trace back to one sample, sequenced in a study of blood T cell repertoires in COVID-19. Profiling relied on immunoSEQ multiplex PCR, and the TCRdb table lists in-frame clones only, not all of them. Of roughly 200,000 clones listed, 86% are singletons. Sequencing used PBMCs or T cells enriched from blood (not recorded which). These receptors originate from a man aged 40-49 years with acute COVID-19.

This clone was observed a single time. This chain connects TRBV7-6 to TRBJ2-1; TRBD2 matches at 11 bases. After removal of 5 bases from V and 6 bases from J, the junction contained 6 bases not matched to a gene. Per germline, CDR1 SGHVS and CDR2 FNYEAQ. This CDR3 region has 15 residues. Written as DNA, the CDR3 is TGTGCCAGCAGCAAGGGGACTAGCGGCCTCAATGAGCAGTTCTTC. Its translation is CASSKGTSGLNEQFF. Combining the CDR3 with reference TRBV7-6 and TRBJ2-1 gives the whole variable domain GAGVSQSPRYKVTKRGQDVALRCDPISGHVSLYWYRQALGQGPEFLTYFNYEAQQDKSGLPNDRFSAERPEGSISTLTIQRTEQRDSAMYRCASSKGTSGLNEQFFGPGTRLTVL.

The chain is built from TRBV25-1 and TRBJ2-2; 10 bases are a match to TRBD2. V shed 6 bases and J 4 bases; nucleotides not matched to a gene: 2. Germline CDR1 reads MGHDK; CDR2 reads SYGVNS. This CDR3 region has 14 residues. CDR3 nucleotide sequence: TGTGCCAGCAGCCCTAGCGGGAGCACCGGGGAGCTGTTTTTT. Protein sequence: CASSPSGSTGELFF.

The CDR3 nucleotides are TGTGCCAGTAACCAAGGACAGGCAACTTTCTATGGCTACACCTTC. This encodes CASNQGQATFYGYTF. The chain recombines TRBV19 with TRBJ1-2, with 7 bases identical to TRBD1. V lost 7 bases, J lost 4 bases, and 12 bases stayed unmatched. Germline CDR1 and CDR2: LNHDA and SQIVND (reference sequence). The CDR3 covers 15 residues.

The rearrangement uses TRBV10-3 and TRBJ1-1; 8 nucleotides match TRBD1. The CDR3 runs to 14 residues. In germline, CDR1 is ENHRY, CDR2 SYGVKD. The junction had 6 bases not matched to a gene; V was cut back by 6 bases and J by 3 bases. The CDR3: CAISRSGQDTEAFF. CDR3 nucleotides: TGTGCCATCAGCCGGTCGGGACAGGACACTGAAGCTTTCTTT.

CDR3 sequence reads: CASSATGVYQPQHF. The CDR3 DNA reads as TGTGCCAGCAGCGCGACAGGGGTTTATCAGCCCCAGCATTTT. This chain connects TRBV28 to TRBJ1-5, with TRBD1 matching over 8 bases. The CDR3 totals 14 residues. Germline V CDR1 and CDR2: MDHEN, SYDVKM. V lost 6 bases, J lost 5 bases, and 6 bases stayed unmatched.

The chain recombines TRBV6-1 with TRBJ2-1, with 8 bases lining up with TRBD2. Trimming cost V 3 bases and J 4 bases; bases outside gene matches: 5. The CDR3 sequence is 15 residues long. Germline values: CDR1 MNHNS, CDR2 SASEGT. The DNA of the CDR3 is TGTGCCAGCAGTGAGATAGCGGGGCCTTACAATGAGCAGTTCTTC. It translates to CASSEIAGPYNEQFF.

The V call is TRBV7-2, the J call TRBJ2-7; a weak D match, TRBD2 (5 bases). Looked up from germline, CDR1 is SGHTA and CDR2 is FQGNSA. The V and J ends lost 8 bases and 6 bases respectively, with 8 bases between them. The CDR3 extends over 10 amino acids. The DNA for the CDR3 is TGTGCCAGCGGTCGGGGCGAGCAGTACTTC. This translates into CASGRGEQYF. Variable domain in full (rest from reference TRBV7-2 and TRBJ2-7): GAGVSQSPSNKVTEKGKDVELRCDPISGHTALYWYRQSLGQGLEFLIYFQGNSAPDKSGLPSDRFSAERTGGSVSTLTIQRTQQEDSAVYLCASGRGEQYFGPGTRLTVT.

The chain recombines TRBV28 with TRBJ1-1; D is uncertain. CDR3 length: 14 amino acids. The V gene's germline CDR1 is MDHEN and CDR2 SYDVKM. V lost 6 bases and J 4 bases, leaving 15 bases between the germline ends. The CDR3 DNA reads as TGTGCCAGCAGCTCTATAACAGTACGCACTGAAGCTTTCTTT. It encodes CASSSITVRTEAFF. The variable domain in full, with the rest retrieved from reference TRBV28 and TRBJ1-1, is DVKVTQSSRYLVKRTGEKVFLECVQDMDHENMFWYRQDPGLGLRLIYFSYDVKMKEKGDIPEGYSVSREKKERFSLILESASTNQTSMYLCASSSITVRTEAFFGQGTRLTVV.

The chain links TRBV9 to TRBJ1-2; 10 nucleotides align to TRBD1. Germline CDR1 reads SGDLS; CDR2 reads YYNGEE. With 0 bases clipped from V and 0 bases from J, the junction kept 2 bases outside the gene matches. This CDR3 comprises 16 residues. The CDR3 coding sequence is TGTGCCAGCAGCGTAGCCGGGACAGGGGCTAACTATGGCTACACCTTC. Amino acids: CASSVAGTGANYGYTF.

This sequence joins TRBV14 and TRBJ2-1, with a weak D call TRBD2 (6 bases). The CDR3 totals 13 residues. With 3 bases removed from V and 5 bases from J, the gap between germline ends came to 8 bases. Germline CDR1 and CDR2: SGHDN and FVKESK. The CDR3 spells CASSQGGNNEQFF. In DNA form, the CDR3 reads TGTGCCAGCAGCCAGGGGGGAAACAATGAGCAGTTCTTC.

This clone was seen more than once but under ten times. The V and J genes are TRBV11-2 and TRBJ1-2, with D perhaps TRBD1 (6 bases). The CDR3 totals 12 residues. With 5 bases removed from V and 5 bases from J, the gap between germline ends came to 9 bases. In germline, CDR1 is SGHAT, CDR2 FQNNGV. DNA of the CDR3: TGTGCCAGCAGCGTGAGGGGGTATGGCTACACCTTC. Its translation is CASSVRGYGYTF.

The rearrangement links TRBV2 to TRBJ2-7, with D possibly matching TRBD1 (6 bases). The CDR3 is made up of 13 amino acids. Trimming left V 3 bases short and J 4 bases short, with 10 bases between. CDR1 and CDR2 (germline): SNHLY, FYNNEI. CDR3 residues: CASSDRTVYEQYF. As DNA, the CDR3 is TGTGCCAGCAGTGACAGGACAGTATACGAGCAGTACTTC.

To note about this clone: Germline is not matched at one junction end, which may reflect a read error. J is TRBJ2-5 and V is TRBV7-7; TRBD2 is a possible D gene (6 bases). The V gene's germline CDR1 is SSHAT and CDR2 FNYEAQ (reference sequence). This CDR3 spans 15 amino acids. CDR3 protein: CASSRGRLEGETQYF. The CDR3 DNA is TGTGCTAGCAGCAGAGGGAGACTAGAAGGAGAGACCCAGTACTTC.

This chain joins TRBV7-9 and TRBJ2-1; 11 nucleotides line up with TRBD1. The CDR3 contains 15 residues. The germline CDR1 and CDR2 sequences are SEHNR and FQNEAQ (reference sequence). Trimming took 4 bases from V and 4 from J; bases not matched to a gene: 3. In DNA, the CDR3 is TGTGCCAGCAGCTCCGGGACAGGGGGATACAATGAGCAGTTCTTC. Translating it yields CASSSGTGGYNEQFF.

This chain links TRBV7-9 with TRBJ1-5; 7 nucleotides agree with TRBD1. Germline CDR1 reads SEHNR; CDR2 reads FQNEAQ (reference sequence). The ends lost 5 bases at V and 5 bases at J; junction bases unmatched: 9. The CDR3 loop spans 15 amino acids. The CDR3 here is CASSPLGGRDQPQHF. The DNA of the CDR3 is TGTGCCAGCAGCCCTTTAGGGGGCAGGGATCAGCCCCAGCATTTT.

The rearrangement links TRBV7-9 to TRBJ2-7; 8 positions agree with TRBD1. The CDR3 sequence is 14 residues long. After removal of 5 bases from V and 6 bases from J, the junction contained 9 bases not matched to a gene. Per germline, CDR1 SEHNR and CDR2 FQNEAQ (reference sequence). The CDR3 is CASSVLAGTGEQYF. The CDR3 nucleotides are TGTGCCAGCAGCGTCCTGGCGGGGACAGGCGAGCAGTACTTC.

A note on this clone: Other DNA sequences of this sample code for an identical CDR3. The CDR3 sequence is CASSIDRDYGYTF. CDR3 nucleotides: TGTGCCAGTAGTATTGACAGGGACTATGGCTACACCTTC. This chain joins TRBV19 and TRBJ1-2; TRBD1 matches at 7 bases. This CDR3 has 13 amino acids. Germline CDR1 is LNHDA and CDR2 is SQIVND (reference sequence). J gave up 3 bases and V 3 bases, and 1 base lay outside the gene matches.

The J gene is TRBJ1-3, the V gene TRBV14; 9 nucleotides match TRBD1. The V gene's germline CDR1 is SGHDN and CDR2 FVKESK. There are 15 residues in the CDR3. J gave up 4 bases and V 4 bases, and 5 bases lay outside the gene matches. CDR3 region: CASSRTGTGGNTIYF. The CDR3 DNA sequence: TGTGCCAGCAGCCGTACCGGGACAGGGGGAAACACCATATATTTT.

V gene TRBV29-1 combines with J gene TRBJ2-1; D perhaps matches TRBD2 (5 bases). Germline CDR1 reads SQVTM; CDR2 reads ANQGSEA. The germline V and J ends were trimmed by 2 bases and 13 bases, with 15 bases remaining between them. The CDR3 extends over 12 amino acids. The CDR3 nucleotides read TGCAGCGTTGAAATAGAGGGAGATGCACAGTTCTTC. This sequence encodes CSVEIEGDAQFF.

The chain is built from TRBV19 and TRBJ1-2; 9 bases map to TRBD1. J lost 0 bases, V lost 5 bases, and 7 bases had no gene match. The CDR3 sequence is 16 residues long. CDR1 is LNHDA and CDR2 is SQIVND in the germline V gene (reference sequence). The CDR3 DNA reads TGTGCCAGTAGTCCGGGACAGGGTTTGGCTAACTATGGCTACACCTTC. Its protein is CASSPGQGLANYGYTF.

This chain links TRBV5-1 with TRBJ1-1, with D uncertain. This CDR3 has 13 amino acids. CDR1 is SGHRS and CDR2 is YFSETQ in the germline V gene. Trimming cost V 4 bases and J 4 bases, with 11 bases left between them. CDR3 sequence: CASSPETGTEAFF. As DNA, the CDR3 is TGCGCCAGCAGCCCCGAGACGGGCACTGAAGCTTTCTTT.

This chain joins TRBV7-8 and TRBJ2-3; 10 positions match TRBD2. Germline lookup yields CDR1 SGHVS and CDR2 FQNEAQ. The trim removed 1 base at V and 0 bases at J, leaving 4 bases unmatched. There are 17 residues in the CDR3. CDR3 in DNA: TGTGCCAGCAGCTTAGAAAGACTAGCGGGTAGCACAGATACGCAGTATTTT. It specifies CASSLERLAGSTDTQYF. The full variable domain, with the rest looked up from reference TRBV7-8 and TRBJ2-3, is GAGVSQSPRYKVAKRGQDVALRCDPISGHVSLFWYQQALGQGPEFLTYFQNEAQLDKSGLPSDRFFAERPEGSVSTLKIQRTQQEDSAVYLCASSLERLAGSTDTQYFGPGTRLTVL.

Details on this clone: One end of the junction varies from germline; a read error may be responsible. V and J are TRBV19 and TRBJ2-5; 7 bases are a match to TRBD1. Germline CDR1 LNHDA, CDR2 SQIVND (reference sequence). The CDR3 is made up of 13 amino acids. CDR3 nucleotide sequence: TGTGCCAGGGACAGGAGCCAACAAGGGACCCAGTACTTC. The encoded protein is CARDRSQQGTQYF. The full variable domain, completed using reference TRBV19 and TRBJ2-5, is DGGITQSPKYLFRKEGQNVTLSCEQNLNHDAMYWYRQDPGQGLRLIYYSQIVNDFQKGDIAEGYSVSREKKESFPLTVTSAQKNPTAFYLCARDRSQQGTQYFGPGTRLLVL.

The rearrangement links TRBV2 to TRBJ2-2; 7 positions agree with TRBD1. CDR3 length: 14 amino acids. Germline CDR1 and CDR2: SNHLY and FYNNEI. The junction had 1 base not matched to a gene; V was cut back by 4 bases and J by 2 bases. The CDR3 loop reads CASSGQGNTGELFF. The DNA of the CDR3 is TGTGCCAGCAGTGGACAGGGAAACACCGGGGAGCTGTTTTTT.

This clone was observed a few times. V usage is TRBV6-5 and J usage is TRBJ1-2, with 8 nucleotides matching TRBD1. This CDR3 is built from 14 residues. The ends lost 6 bases at V and 7 bases at J; junction bases unmatched: 10. The germline V gene encodes CDR1 MNHEY and CDR2 SVGAGI. CDR3 coding DNA: TGTGCCAGCAGATCGCTGACAGGGGCGGGTGGCTACACCTTC. Translated: CASRSLTGAGGYTF.

In DNA form, the CDR3 reads TGTGCCATCAGTGTGTCGGGACACCGCTCTGGAAACACCATATATTTT. Its protein product is CAISVSGHRSGNTIYF. J is TRBJ1-3 and V is TRBV10-3; a possible D gene is TRBD1 (6 bases). Germline V gene data show CDR1 as ENHRY and CDR2 as SYGVKD. The CDR3 has 16 amino acids. Trimming removed 4 bases at V and 0 bases at J, with 13 bases between.

The chain employs TRBV7-9 and TRBJ2-3, with D uncertain. Germline V gene sequence: CDR1 SEHNR, CDR2 FQNEAQ (reference sequence). V was shortened by 4 bases and J by 6 bases, with 11 bases between the two germline ends. The CDR3 is made up of 13 amino acids. In nucleotides, the CDR3 is TGTGCCAGCAGCTCCGAGAGATTCGATACGCAGTATTTT. It yields the protein CASSSERFDTQYF.

The chain uses TRBV28 and TRBJ1-6, with a tentative D call TRBD1 (5 bases). The V gene lost 2 bases and the J gene lost 9 bases, with 11 bases spanning the gap. This CDR3 contains 14 residues. The germline CDR1 and CDR2 sequences are MDHEN and SYDVKM. CDR3 nucleotides: TGTGCCAGCAGTTTACAGGACACGGGTTCACCCCTCCACTTT. Protein: CASSLQDTGSPLHF.

This clone was detected a few times. V is TRBV5-1 and J is TRBJ2-7; 15 nucleotides line up with TRBD2. V gave up 4 bases and J gave up 5 bases; unmatched junction bases: 13. The CDR3 covers 18 residues. Germline V CDR1 and CDR2: SGHRS, YFSETQ. The CDR3 is CASSLGGLAGGIGDEQYF. The CDR3 DNA reads TGCGCCAGCAGCCTGGGGGGACTAGCGGGAGGAATAGGGGACGAGCAGTACTTC.

This clone was observed a single time. The chain joins TRBV18 to TRBJ2-3; 8 bases align to TRBD1. Germline V gene data show CDR1 as KGHSH and CDR2 as LQKENI. The junction had 1 base not matched to a gene; V was cut back by 6 bases and J by 2 bases. This CDR3 comprises 13 residues. The CDR3 sequence is CASSGQVTDTQYF. The CDR3 coding sequence is TGTGCCAGCTCGGGACAGGTCACAGATACGCAGTATTTT.

This sequence joins TRBV9 and TRBJ2-2, with a possible D match to TRBD1 (6 bases). V was clipped by 3 bases and J by 6 bases, with 9 bases between them. The CDR3 spans 13 residues. Germline CDR1 and CDR2: SGDLS and YYNGEE. CDR3 sequence: CASSEQGSGELFF. In DNA, the CDR3 is TGTGCCAGCAGCGAGCAGGGGTCCGGGGAGCTGTTTTTT.